This TCR beta chain was sequenced in a study of blood T cell repertoires in COVID-19. The CDR3 has 14 amino acids. V dropped 4 bases and J dropped 2 bases, with 13 bases sitting between them. Germline CDR1 reads SGHRS; CDR2 reads YFSETQ. This clone has only a few counts. Repertoires were generated with immunoSEQ multiplex PCR, while TCRdb's copy carries only in-frame clones and drops some. The data show about 400,000 clones, approximately 89% seen once. The receptor was isolated from a woman aged 25-40 years who had recovered from COVID-19. The chain combines TRBV5-1 with TRBJ2-7; perhaps TRBD1 as D (6 bases). Sequencing was done on a sample of PBMCs or T cells enriched from blood (not recorded which). The CDR3 reads CASSARTAAYEQYF. The CDR3, as DNA: TGCGCCAGCAGCGCCCGGACAGCTGCCTACGAGCAGTACTTC.